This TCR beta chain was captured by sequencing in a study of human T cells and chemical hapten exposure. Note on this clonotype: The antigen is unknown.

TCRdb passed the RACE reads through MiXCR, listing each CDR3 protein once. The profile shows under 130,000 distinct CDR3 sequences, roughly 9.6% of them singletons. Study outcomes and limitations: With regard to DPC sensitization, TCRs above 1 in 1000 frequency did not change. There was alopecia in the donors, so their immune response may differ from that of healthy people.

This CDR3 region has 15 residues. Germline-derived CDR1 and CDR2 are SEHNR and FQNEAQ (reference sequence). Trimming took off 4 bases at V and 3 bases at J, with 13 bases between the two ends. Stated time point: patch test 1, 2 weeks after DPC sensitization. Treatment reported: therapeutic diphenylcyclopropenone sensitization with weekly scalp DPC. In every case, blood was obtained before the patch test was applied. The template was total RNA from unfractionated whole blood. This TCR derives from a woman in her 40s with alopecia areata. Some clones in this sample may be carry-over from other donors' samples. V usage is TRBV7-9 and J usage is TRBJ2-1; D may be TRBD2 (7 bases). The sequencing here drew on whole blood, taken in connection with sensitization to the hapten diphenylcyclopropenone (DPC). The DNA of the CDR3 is TGTGCCAGCAGCTCGCGGGGGACAAACTACAATGAGCAGTTCTTC. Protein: CASSSRGTNYNEQFF.